This T cell receptor beta chain stems from a study of T cell responses to AZD1222 COVID-19 vaccine (dated by TCRdb to the early 2020s). About the study as a whole: AZD1222 recipients with second doses at about 4 weeks or about 12 weeks were pooled, because spike-specific TCR depth and breadth did not differ between schedules. TCR sequencing covered fewer than 250 trial participants: 207 given two doses of AZD1222 and 26 given two doses of MenACWY control vaccine. Trial participants were enrolled into age subgroups of 18-55, 56-69 and 70-plus years, which contained about 150, 27 and 61 TCR-sequenced participants, respectively. Paper-wide results and their limitations: The 56-69-year group was small, and its depth increase did not reach significance, likely because of low power. CD4 TCRs associated with the vaccine covered the entire spike protein, and the dominant responses were in regions 160-218 and 743-854. Because no day 14 peak-response samples were available, the repertoires could be characterized only after the peak T cell response. Epitopes outside the regions mutated in the B.1.351 and B.1.1.7 variants were reportedly recognized by nearly half of the unique spike-specific TCRs. Conclusions about previously exposed vaccinees were limited because only 6 or 7 AZD1222 recipients were SARS-CoV-2 seropositive at baseline. After two AZD1222 doses, both the breadth and the depth of spike-specific TCRs were significantly higher than at day 0 and than in MenACWY recipients. Most participants were white British and females outnumbered males, and the authors suggested that clonal diversity may have been underestimated.

The CDR3 regions of human TCRbeta chains were analyzed by immunosequencing. The authors processed their data as follows. Repertoire TCRs were checked for matches against a reference library of SARS-CoV-2-specific TCRs that had been generated using the MIRA antigen-specificity platform. Breadth meant the fraction of unique TCRs that were SARS-CoV-2-associated, whereas depth meant the fraction of total T cells that were SARS-CoV-2-associated. Using the MIRA data, each spike-specific TCR was assigned both to the spike region to which the TCR was reactive and to a CD4 or CD8 class. Log10-transformed breadth and depth values were compared by one-way ANOVA with Sidak's multiple comparisons tests. TCRdb stores this immuneACCESS table with in-frame sequences only. Part of the clones is absent; in the studies checked, under half of the shortfall reflects unresolved V genes, and no reason is known for the rest. D and trimming come from the DNA, and the V and J calls and clone size come from that table. Here the sample has about 100,000 clones; nearly 95% occur a single time. 5% of the sample lies in the top ten.

Reading from cysteine to phenylalanine, the CDR3 counts 13 amino acids. This entry keeps only the CDR3 DNA: 39 bases, framed from base 1. V is pared back by 2 bases and J by 5 bases, with 9 bases lying between the germline termini. As regards this clone: Its antigen is not yet known. Qualities for individual bases were not recorded, and no much larger clone is one base off.

This specimen's time point label, per the study, means: baseline before first vaccination. Vaccinee samples came from UK trials COV001 and COV002, including a single-blind randomized controlled phase 2/3 trial of AZD1222 (ChAdOx1 nCoV-19) in healthy adults. For TCRbeta chain sequencing, PBMC samples from trial participants were taken at day 0 and at day 28 after the second dose. The chain couples TRBV12-3 or TRBV12-4 to TRBJ1-1, with no confident D gene call. The sequencing used peripheral blood, collected on day 0 of AZD1222 vaccination. The clonotype originates from an adult in good health. The DNA is as follows: TGTGCCAGCAGTTTAACAACAGATACTGAAGCTTTCTTT. It translates to CASSLTTDTEAFF.